The next 13 T cell receptor beta chains were all read from a single sample in a study of shared clonotypes between healthy human individuals. Using immunoSEQ multiplex PCR, the repertoire was profiled, and TCRdb retains in-frame clones only, with some absent. The sample holds hundreds of thousands of clones; roughly 94% are singletons and the top ten take approximately 24%. CD45RO-negative, CCR7-positively selected cells formed the naive CD8 fraction, excluding terminally differentiated effector memory CD45RA+ cells. Sequences were obtained from naive CD8+ T cells sorted from blood. The receptors here all came from a young man in good health.

This chain uses TRBV27 with TRBJ2-1; tentative D call: TRBD2 (5 bases). The V end lost 3 bases, the J end lost 3 bases, and 9 bases lay between the germline ends. In germline, CDR1 is MNHEY, CDR2 SMNVEV (reference sequence). CDR3 length: 14 amino acids. The CDR3 spells CASSLGELYNEQFF. The CDR3 DNA reads as TGTGCCAGCAGTTTGGGAGAGCTCTACAATGAGCAGTTCTTC.

Comments on this clone: The same CDR3 arises from other DNA sequences in this sample as well. The V gene is TRBV9, the J gene TRBJ1-1; D is unresolved. Trimming removed 4 bases at V and 5 bases at J, with 6 bases between. Germline CDR1 SGDLS, CDR2 YYNGEE. This CDR3 contains 11 residues. The CDR3 sequence is CASSPRTEAFF. The CDR3 coding sequence is TGTGCCAGCAGCCCCCGAACTGAAGCTTTCTTT.

Here the CDR3 reads CASSSHRGRENIQYF. For the CDR3, the DNA is TGTGCCAGCAGCTCCCACAGGGGTCGCGAAAACATTCAGTACTTC. The chain links TRBV11-2 to TRBJ2-4; TRBD1 matches at 7 bases. This CDR3 contains 15 residues. Germline CDR1 is SGHAT and CDR2 is FQNNGV. V was clipped by 4 bases and J by 5 bases; unmatched bases: 8. The full variable domain, completed using reference TRBV11-2 and TRBJ2-4, is EAGVAQSPRYKIIEKRQSVAFWCNPISGHATLYWYQQILGQGPKLLIQFQNNGVVDDSQLPKDRFSAERLKGVDSTLKIQPAKLEDSAVYLCASSSHRGRENIQYFGAGTRLSVL.

The chain is built from TRBV19 and TRBJ1-1; D gene ambiguous. CDR3 length equals 11 residues. V lost 7 bases to trimming and J lost 9 bases, with 12 bases between them. CDR1 and CDR2 from the germline V gene are LNHDA and SQIVND (reference sequence). The CDR3, as DNA: TGTGCCAGTATTTGGGGAGATAAAGCTTTCTTT. Amino acid sequence: CASIWGDKAFF.

The chain carries TRBV29-1 and TRBJ1-2, with TRBD1 identical over 7 bases. V gave up 5 bases and J gave up 8 bases; unmatched junction bases: 11. CDR3 size: 13 residues. Germline CDR1 and CDR2: SQVTM and ANQGSEA. CDR3 region: CSVRDSEKAGYTF. CDR3 bases: TGCAGCGTTCGGGACAGTGAAAAAGCCGGCTACACCTTC.

CDR3 in amino acids: CASSEASVSYNEQFF. As DNA, the CDR3 is TGTGCCAGCAGTGAAGCGAGCGTTTCCTACAATGAGCAGTTCTTC. The gene calls are TRBV2 and TRBJ2-1; unclear D gene. This CDR3 spans 15 amino acids. The V and J ends lost 0 bases and 1 base respectively, with 7 bases between them. CDR1 is SNHLY, CDR2 FYNNEI, per germline.

The gene calls are TRBV27 and TRBJ2-2; D is uncertain. Germline CDR1 is MNHEY and CDR2 is SMNVEV (reference sequence). This CDR3 has 12 residues. V gave up 4 bases and J gave up 6 bases, with 6 bases separating them. CDR3 sequence (DNA): TGTGCCAGCAGTTATATAGCCGGGGAGCTGTTTTTT. Translated, it gives CASSYIAGELFF.

The chain joins TRBV18 to TRBJ2-7; D may correspond to TRBD1 or TRBD2 (5 bases each). Deletions cut 3 bases from V and 3 bases from J, with 18 bases between. The germline gives CDR1 KGHSH, CDR2 LQKENI. The CDR3 runs 16 residues. CDR3: CASSPPVIVGGYEQYF. CDR3 bases: TGTGCCAGCTCACCCCCGGTAATAGTTGGGGGCTACGAGCAGTACTTC.

The DNA for the CDR3 is TGTGCCAGCAGCGGCCGGGACAGGTCCTACAATGAGCAGTTCTTC. Protein product: CASSGRDRSYNEQFF. The rearrangement links TRBV7-9 to TRBJ2-1; 8 bases map to TRBD1. Trimming took 5 bases from V and 1 from J; bases not matched to a gene: 4. There are 15 residues in the CDR3. Germline V lookup: CDR1 SEHNR, CDR2 FQNEAQ (reference sequence).

The chain couples TRBV4-1 to TRBJ1-1; D perhaps matches TRBD1 (5 bases). The length of the CDR3 is 15 residues. V lost 1 base and J lost 1, with 10 bases in between. From germline, CDR1 is MGHRA and CDR2 YSYEKL. The CDR3 DNA reads as TGCGCCAGCAGCCAAGTTCATCAGGGGAACACTGAAGCTTTCTTT. It codes for CASSQVHQGNTEAFF.

The chain has TRBV4-1 and TRBJ2-7; D is uncertain. V lost 2 bases and J lost 2, with 13 bases in between. This CDR3 contains 15 residues. Per germline, CDR1 MGHRA and CDR2 YSYEKL. CDR3 in DNA: TGCGCCAGCAGCCAACCGGGCCTAAGCCCCTACGAGCAGTACTTC. Its protein product is CASSQPGLSPYEQYF.

The rearrangement joins TRBV27 to TRBJ2-2; D perhaps matches TRBD2 (6 bases). Trimming cost V 0 bases and J 4 bases, with 24 bases left between them. Germline CDR1 and CDR2: MNHEY and SMNVEV (reference sequence). The CDR3 extends over 20 amino acids. The CDR3 bases are TGTGCCAGCAGTTTATCCCTCCGGCAGAACCAAGGACTATTCACCGGGGAGCTGTTTTTT. This encodes CASSLSLRQNQGLFTGELFF.

CDR3 protein: CASSMWGSDEQFF. The CDR3 DNA sequence: TGTGCCAGTAGTATGTGGGGCTCGGATGAGCAGTTCTTC. The chain links TRBV19 to TRBJ2-1, with a tentative D call TRBD1 (5 bases). Deletions cut 3 bases from V and 8 bases from J, with 11 bases between. This CDR3 comprises 13 residues. In germline, CDR1 is LNHDA, CDR2 SQIVND (reference sequence).